The 12 T cell receptor beta chains below were found in one sample sequenced in a study of PD-1 blockade in classical Hodgkin lymphoma. Generated by immunoSEQ multiplex PCR, the TCRdb table keeps only in-frame clones and is missing some. The table records about 110,000 clones, 80% to 90% of them present only once. Brentuximab vedotin exposure varied, and every patient relapsed after autologous stem cell transplantation. Specimen: peripheral blood mononuclear cells (PBMCs), collected before the second cycle of nivolumab. The source of these receptors is a human donor with classical Hodgkin lymphoma.

This clone was detected once. The genes are TRBV10-3 and TRBJ2-7, with D perhaps matching TRBD1 or TRBD2 (5 bases each). CDR1 is ENHRY and CDR2 is SYGVKD in the germline V gene. The CDR3 is 14 amino acids. V was trimmed by 0 bases and J by 2 bases, leaving 8 bases between them. The CDR3 here is CAISESGPTYEQYF. The CDR3 DNA reads as TGTGCCATCAGTGAGTCGGGACCGACCTACGAGCAGTACTTC.

The gene calls are TRBV10-3 and TRBJ2-5, with 9 nucleotides matching TRBD2. CDR1 and CDR2 (germline): ENHRY, SYGVKD. With 0 bases clipped from V and 3 bases from J, the junction kept 8 bases outside the gene matches. This CDR3 comprises 17 residues. CDR3 coding DNA: TGTGCCATCAGTGAGTCGGCTAGCGGGAAACTTAAAGAGACCCAGTACTTC. Translation: CAISESASGKLKETQYF.

The chain employs TRBV7-2 and TRBJ2-2, with D hard to call. From germline, CDR1 is SGHTA and CDR2 FQGNSA. The CDR3 covers 12 residues. V lost 4 bases and J lost 7, with 7 bases in between. The CDR3 loop is CASSSLIGELFF. The CDR3 DNA is TGTGCCAGCAGCTCCTTGATCGGGGAGCTGTTTTTT.

This clone has a single count. The CDR3 is CSVKGQANTEAFF. In DNA, the CDR3 is TGCAGCGTGAAGGGACAGGCGAACACTGAAGCTTTCTTT. V and J are TRBV29-1 and TRBJ1-1, with 8 bases lining up with TRBD1. The CDR3 has 13 amino acids. The germline V gene has CDR1 SQVTM and CDR2 ANQGSEA. V shed 6 bases and J 1 base; nucleotides not matched to a gene: 4.

The V call is TRBV6-1, the J call TRBJ1-3, with D possibly matching TRBD1 (6 bases). Trimming pared 7 bases from V and 0 bases from J, leaving 7 bases between. The CDR3 is made up of 13 amino acids. Germline values: CDR1 MNHNS, CDR2 SASEGT. The CDR3 coding sequence is TGTGCCAGCAAGGGGGGCTCTGGAAACACCATATATTTT. Amino acids: CASKGGSGNTIYF.

This sequence joins TRBV5-6 and TRBJ1-4, with 8 nucleotides matching TRBD1. Germline loops: CDR1 SGHDT, CDR2 YYEEEE. The trim removed 4 bases at V and 1 base at J, leaving 3 bases unmatched. CDR3 size: 15 residues. The CDR3 DNA sequence: TGTGCCAGCAGCCCTGGACAGGGAACTAATGAAAAACTGTTTTTT. Amino acid sequence: CASSPGQGTNEKLFF.

V usage is TRBV4-1 and J usage is TRBJ2-2; D is unclear. The germline gives CDR1 MGHRA, CDR2 YSYEKL. The CDR3 loop spans 17 amino acids. V gave up 3 bases and J gave up 0 bases, with 14 bases separating them. This CDR3 is CASSHPLRKANTGELFF. CDR3 coding DNA: TGCGCCAGCAGCCATCCTCTCCGGAAAGCGAACACCGGGGAGCTGTTTTTT.

The chain joins TRBV6-5 to TRBJ2-7; 9 bases are shared with TRBD2. In germline, CDR1 is MNHEY, CDR2 SVGAGI. Trimming took 6 bases from V and 5 from J; bases not matched to a gene: 8. This CDR3 has 14 residues. The CDR3 DNA reads as TGTGCCAGCAGAGGGTCTAGCGGGACTAACGAGCAGTACTTC. Translation: CASRGSSGTNEQYF.

The rearrangement links TRBV13 to TRBJ2-7; unclear D gene. The CDR3 has 15 residues. Germline V gene sequence: CDR1 PRHDT, CDR2 FYEKMQ (reference sequence). Trimming took 4 bases from V and 3 from J, leaving 16 bases between them. CDR3 DNA sequence: TGTGCCAGCAGCTCGCGAGCTAAATTGGGCTACGAGCAGTACTTC. It specifies CASSSRAKLGYEQYF.

V is TRBV7-2 and J is TRBJ1-3; 8 bases align to TRBD1. Germline CDR1 is SGHTA and CDR2 is FQGNSA. V was clipped by 2 bases and J by 4 bases; unmatched bases: 4. The CDR3 loop spans 15 amino acids. The CDR3: CASSLQGASGNTIYF. The CDR3 coding sequence is TGTGCCAGCAGCTTACAGGGGGCTTCGGGAAACACCATATATTTT. The complete variable domain, with remaining parts taken from reference TRBV7-2 and TRBJ1-3, reads GAGVSQSPSNKVTEKGKDVELRCDPISGHTALYWYRQSLGQGLEFLIYFQGNSAPDKSGLPSDRFSAERTGGSVSTLTIQRTQQEDSAVYLCASSLQGASGNTIYFGEGSWLTVV.

The rearrangement joins TRBV2 to TRBJ2-3; D uncertain. Germline lookup yields CDR1 SNHLY and CDR2 FYNNEI. The CDR3 has 14 amino acids. Trimming removed 7 bases from V and 0 bases from J, with 11 bases in between. CDR3 coding DNA: TGTGCCAGCACGGCTGCGGACAGCACAGATACGCAGTATTTT. Translation gives CASTAADSTDTQYF.

This clone was recorded only once. The genes are TRBV7-9 and TRBJ2-7; perhaps TRBD2 as D (6 bases). Germline V CDR1 and CDR2: SEHNR, FQNEAQ (reference sequence). The V end was cut by 3 bases, the J end by 5 bases, with 17 bases between. CDR3 size: 15 residues. The CDR3 here is CASSLGGIFVDEQYF. CDR3 bases: TGTGCCAGCAGCTTGGGGGGAATTTTTGTCGACGAGCAGTACTTC.